The clone carrying this T cell receptor beta chain was seen at least ten times. Its antigen remains unidentified. The data originate from a study of blood T cells in healthy people across ages. PCR was performed a second time for roughly 7 to 12 cycles using a sample-barcoded 5' primer and a J-beta primer mix. The template-switch adaptor, which had 12 random nucleotides, put a tag on each cDNA molecule. No fewer than 3 million CDR3-containing paired-end reads came from each sample. Each CDR3 protein gets one entry after TCRdb re-called the 5' RACE reads with MiXCR. The sample includes under 2 million distinct CDR3 sequences, around 36% of them seen just once. The CDR3 has 13 residues. V was cut by 3 bases and J by 2 bases, with 5 bases left in between. Findings and limits, study-wide: Naive and antigen-experienced cells were not separated, limiting conclusive comparison.

The sequence was collected from a woman younger than 45 in good health. The material sequenced was blood. This rearrangement joins TRBV12-3 or TRBV12-4 to TRBJ1-5; D not certain. The CDR3 spells CASSFLGNQPQHF. CDR3 nucleotides: TGTGCCAGCAGTTTTTTGGGCAATCAGCCCCAGCATTTT.